The source of this TCR beta chain is a study of shared clonotypes between healthy human individuals. This CDR3 is 14 amino acids long. The germline gives CDR1 SGHTA, CDR2 FQGNSA. V shed 5 bases and J shed 5 bases, with 16 bases lying between them. The method was immunoSEQ multiplex PCR; TCRdb's version includes in-frame clones alone and lacks a portion of them. The table has approximately 480,000 clones, over 75% seen once. The sequenced sample was PBMCs. The chain uses TRBV7-2 and TRBJ2-7; D is ambiguous. The TCR sequence derives from a woman aged 40 to 50 in good health. Some clones in this sample may be carry-over from other donors' samples. The CDR3 loop reads CASSLRTGLHEQYF. The CDR3 bases are TGTGCCAGCAGCCTAAGGACGGGCCTCCACGAGCAGTACTTC.